This TCR beta chain was found in a study of spatial heterogeneity in lung cancer. TCRdb redid the calling of the 5' RACE reads with MiXCR, one entry per CDR3 protein. Of around 66,000 distinct CDR3 sequences in the sample, 6.3% were seen once. The CDR3 is 16 amino acids. Per germline, CDR1 SQVTM and CDR2 ANQGSEA. V shed 3 bases, J shed 6 bases, and the junction held 15 bases outside the gene matches. Time point given: sample taken at primary tumor resection. Samples were donated by 72 untreated early-stage non-small cell lung cancer patients. The source is a female donor with early-stage non-small cell lung cancer. The sample here was PBMCs, taken at surgery. This sequence joins TRBV29-1 and TRBJ2-7, with 9 bases matching TRBD1. CDR3 in DNA: TGCAGCGTTGATGGGACAGGGAAGAGTATGGGCGGCGAGCAGTACTTC. It yields the protein CSVDGTGKSMGGEQYF.